This is a list of T cell receptor beta chains from one sample in a study of T cell responses to AZD1222 COVID-19 vaccine. The method was immunoSEQ multiplex PCR; TCRdb's version includes in-frame clones alone and lacks a portion of them. The sample comprises roughly 90,000 clones, roughly nine tenths of which are singletons, and approximately 5.3% rests with the top ten. This specimen was peripheral blood, taken 28 days after the second AZD1222 dose. These receptors were collected from an adult who received the AZD1222 COVID-19 vaccine. Each CDR3 is given without its conserved first and last residue.

v_call,j_call,cdr3_aa
TRBV30,TRBJ2-1,AQNRGGSYNEQF
TRBV5-1,TRBJ1-2,ASSLESGEAYGYT
TRBV19,TRBJ1-5,ASRSGDRDQPQH
TRBV5-1,TRBJ2-2,ASSLELGLGYTGELF
TRBV5-4,TRBJ2-4,ASSLFQGTIAKNIQY
TRBV5-6,TRBJ2-5,ASRGLAGGRETQY
TRBV19,TRBJ2-7,ASSSSPLEQY
TRBV6-6,TRBJ2-1,ASRTQTGFFYNEQF
TRBV6-6,TRBJ2-3,ASSYQRTDTQY
TRBV5-1,TRBJ2-3,ASSGGYSTDTQY
TRBV5-4,TRBJ2-7,ASSLTGGGYEQY
TRBV9,TRBJ1-6,ASSLGYRDNSPLH
TRBV11-1,TRBJ1-2,ASSLGQGGYGYT
TRBV6-2/TRBV6-3,TRBJ1-2,ASSYSRNRGYGYT
TRBV28,TRBJ1-2,AASQTGDYGYT
TRBV21-1,TRBJ1-1,ASSSVSVKKLEAF
TRBV7-6,TRBJ1-1,ASSAQGSPYTEAF
TRBV11-2,TRBJ2-1,ASSARGESYNEQF
TRBV3-1/TRBV3-2,TRBJ2-7,ASGRTGSIGEQY
TRBV2,TRBJ2-3,ASPLKSGAITDTQY
TRBV5-4,TRBJ1-2,ASSLDGFGYT
TRBV12-3/TRBV12-4,TRBJ1-1,ASIRMGETEAF
TRBV19,TRBJ1-5,ASSPGQGIISQPQH
TRBV21-1,TRBJ2-5,ASSKGGEETQY
TRBV2,TRBJ1-5,ASVETGGGQPQH
TRBV7-3,TRBJ2-6,ASSAGTGHSGANVLT
TRBV5-1,TRBJ2-2,ASSLASRQQDTGELF
TRBV6-6,TRBJ1-5,ASINSLLFQPQH
TRBV19,TRBJ1-1,ASSHRGRVNTEAF
TRBV4-1,TRBJ2-7,ASSQEPGLNSYEQY